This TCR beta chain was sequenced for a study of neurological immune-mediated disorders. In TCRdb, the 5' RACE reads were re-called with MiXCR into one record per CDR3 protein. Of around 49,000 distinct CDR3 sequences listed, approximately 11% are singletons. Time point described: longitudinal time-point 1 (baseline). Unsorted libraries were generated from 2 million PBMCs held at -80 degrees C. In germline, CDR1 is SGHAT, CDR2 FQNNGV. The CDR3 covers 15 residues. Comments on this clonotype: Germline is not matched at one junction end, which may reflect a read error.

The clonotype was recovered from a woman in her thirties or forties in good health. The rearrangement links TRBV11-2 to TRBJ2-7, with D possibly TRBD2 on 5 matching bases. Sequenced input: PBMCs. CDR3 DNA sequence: TGTACCAGCAGCTCGGGATGGGAAAGCTCCTACGAGCAGTACTTC. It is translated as CTSSSGWESSYEQYF. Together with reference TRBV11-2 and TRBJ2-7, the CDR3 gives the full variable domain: EAGVAQSPRYKIIEKRQSVAFWCNPISGHATLYWYQQILGQGPKLLIQFQNNGVVDDSQLPKDRFSAERLKGVDSTLKIQPAKLEDSAVYLCTSSSGWESSYEQYFGPGTRLTVT.